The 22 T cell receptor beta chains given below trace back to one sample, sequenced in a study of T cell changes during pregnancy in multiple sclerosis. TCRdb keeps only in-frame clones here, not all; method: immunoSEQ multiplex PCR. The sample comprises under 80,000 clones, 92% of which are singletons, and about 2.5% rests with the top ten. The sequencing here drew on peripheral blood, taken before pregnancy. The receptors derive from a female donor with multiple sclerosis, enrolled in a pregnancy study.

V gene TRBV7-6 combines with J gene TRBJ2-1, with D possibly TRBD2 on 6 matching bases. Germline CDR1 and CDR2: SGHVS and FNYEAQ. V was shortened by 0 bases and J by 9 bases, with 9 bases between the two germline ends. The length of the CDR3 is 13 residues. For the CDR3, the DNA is TGTGCCAGCAGCTTAGCATTGGGGGGTGAGCAGTTCTTC. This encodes CASSLALGGEQFF.

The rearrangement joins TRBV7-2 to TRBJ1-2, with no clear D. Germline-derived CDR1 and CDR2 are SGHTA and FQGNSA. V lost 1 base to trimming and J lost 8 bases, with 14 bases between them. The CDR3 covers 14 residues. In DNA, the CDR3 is TGTGCCAGCAGCTTAGACCTCAGGCTTTCCGGCTACACCTTC. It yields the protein CASSLDLRLSGYTF.

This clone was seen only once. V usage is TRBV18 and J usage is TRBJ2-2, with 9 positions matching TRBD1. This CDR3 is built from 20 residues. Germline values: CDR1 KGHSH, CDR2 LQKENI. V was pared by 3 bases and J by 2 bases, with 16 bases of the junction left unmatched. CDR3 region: CASSPGQISGTGSNTGELFF. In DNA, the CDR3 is TGTGCCAGCTCACCCGGACAAATCTCCGGGACAGGGAGTAACACCGGGGAGCTGTTTTTT.

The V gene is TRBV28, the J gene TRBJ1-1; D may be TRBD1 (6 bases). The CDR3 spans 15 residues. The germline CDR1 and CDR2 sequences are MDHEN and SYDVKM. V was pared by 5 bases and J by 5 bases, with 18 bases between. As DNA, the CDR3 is TGTGCCAGCAGTCTTCGACAGGTTGGGAAAACTGAAGCTTTCTTT. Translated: CASSLRQVGKTEAFF.

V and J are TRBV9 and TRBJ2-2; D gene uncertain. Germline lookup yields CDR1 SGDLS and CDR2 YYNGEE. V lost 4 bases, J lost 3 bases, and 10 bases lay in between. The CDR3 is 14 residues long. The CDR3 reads CASSQEVDTGELFF. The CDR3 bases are TGTGCCAGCAGCCAAGAGGTAGACACCGGGGAGCTGTTTTTT.

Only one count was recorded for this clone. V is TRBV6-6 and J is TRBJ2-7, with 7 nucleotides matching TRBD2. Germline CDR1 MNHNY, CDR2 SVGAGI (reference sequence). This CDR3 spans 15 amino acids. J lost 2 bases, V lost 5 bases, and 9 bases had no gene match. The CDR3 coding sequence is TGTGCCAGCAGTCCCTGGGCGGGAGACCCCTACGAGCAGTACTTC. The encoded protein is CASSPWAGDPYEQYF.

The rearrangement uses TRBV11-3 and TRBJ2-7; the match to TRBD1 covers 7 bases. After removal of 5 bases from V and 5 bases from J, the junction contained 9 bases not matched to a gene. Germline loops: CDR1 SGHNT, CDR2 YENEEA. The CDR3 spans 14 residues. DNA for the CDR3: TGTGCCAGCAGCCATGGAACAGGGGCCCACGAGCAGTACTTC. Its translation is CASSHGTGAHEQYF.

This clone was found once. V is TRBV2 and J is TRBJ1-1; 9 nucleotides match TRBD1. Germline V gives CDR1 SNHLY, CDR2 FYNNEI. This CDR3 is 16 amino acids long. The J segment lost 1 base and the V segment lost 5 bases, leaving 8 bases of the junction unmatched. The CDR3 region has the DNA TGTGCCAGCAGTAGCCACAGGGGGCAAGCGAACACTGAAGCTTTCTTT. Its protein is CASSSHRGQANTEAFF.

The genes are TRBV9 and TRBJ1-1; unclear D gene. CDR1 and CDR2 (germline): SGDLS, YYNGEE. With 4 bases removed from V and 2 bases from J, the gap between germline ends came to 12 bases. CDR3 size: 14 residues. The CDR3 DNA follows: TGTGCCAGCAGCTCCCGGGGTGAAAACACTGAAGCTTTCTTT. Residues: CASSSRGENTEAFF.

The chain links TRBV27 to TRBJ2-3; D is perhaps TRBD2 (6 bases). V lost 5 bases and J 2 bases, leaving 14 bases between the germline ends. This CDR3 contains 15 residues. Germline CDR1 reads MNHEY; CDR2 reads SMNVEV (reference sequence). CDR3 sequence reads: CASSAFAGSTDTQYF. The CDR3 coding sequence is TGTGCCAGCAGTGCGTTTGCGGGGTCCACAGATACGCAGTATTTT.

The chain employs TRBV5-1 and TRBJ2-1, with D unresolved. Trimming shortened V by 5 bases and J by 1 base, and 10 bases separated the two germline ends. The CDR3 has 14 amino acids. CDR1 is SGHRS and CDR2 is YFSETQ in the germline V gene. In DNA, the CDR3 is TGCGCCAGCAGTCGGAGTGGGTCCTACAATGAGCAGTTCTTC. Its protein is CASSRSGSYNEQFF.

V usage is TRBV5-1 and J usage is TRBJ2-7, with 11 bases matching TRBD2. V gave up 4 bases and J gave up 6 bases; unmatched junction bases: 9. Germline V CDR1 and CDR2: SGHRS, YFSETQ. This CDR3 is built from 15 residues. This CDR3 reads CASSTGLAAASEQYF. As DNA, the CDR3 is TGCGCCAGCAGCACGGGACTAGCGGCCGCTAGCGAGCAGTACTTC.

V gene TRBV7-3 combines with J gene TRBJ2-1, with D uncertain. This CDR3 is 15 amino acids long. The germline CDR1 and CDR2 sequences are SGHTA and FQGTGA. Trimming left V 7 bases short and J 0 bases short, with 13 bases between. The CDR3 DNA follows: TGTGCCAGCATGATTCGACCGGGCTCCTACAATGAGCAGTTCTTC. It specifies CASMIRPGSYNEQFF. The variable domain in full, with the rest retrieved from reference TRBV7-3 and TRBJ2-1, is GAGVSQTPSNKVTEKGKYVELRCDPISGHTALYWYRQSLGQGPEFLIYFQGTGAADDSGLPNDRFFAVRPEGSVSTLKIQRTERGDSAVYLCASMIRPGSYNEQFFGPGTRLTVL.

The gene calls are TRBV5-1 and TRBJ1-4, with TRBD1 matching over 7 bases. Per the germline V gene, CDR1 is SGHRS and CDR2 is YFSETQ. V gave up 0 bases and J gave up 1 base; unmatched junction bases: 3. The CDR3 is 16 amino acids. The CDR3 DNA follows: TGCGCCAGCAGCTTGGACAGGGGAGTAACTAATGAAAAACTGTTTTTT. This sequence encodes CASSLDRGVTNEKLFF.

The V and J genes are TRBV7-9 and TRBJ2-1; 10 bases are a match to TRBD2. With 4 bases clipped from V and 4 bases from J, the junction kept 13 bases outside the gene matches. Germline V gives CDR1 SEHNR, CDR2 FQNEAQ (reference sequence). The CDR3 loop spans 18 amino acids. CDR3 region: CASSSLGASGRAYNEQFF. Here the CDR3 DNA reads TGTGCCAGCAGCTCCCTCGGGGCTAGCGGGAGAGCGTACAATGAGCAGTTCTTC.

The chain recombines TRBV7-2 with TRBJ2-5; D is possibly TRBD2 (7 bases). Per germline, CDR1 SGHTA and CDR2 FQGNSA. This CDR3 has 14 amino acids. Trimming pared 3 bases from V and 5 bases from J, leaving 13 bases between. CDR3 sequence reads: CASSLGGASETQYF. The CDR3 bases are TGTGCCAGCAGCTTGGGGGGGGCCTCGGAGACCCAGTACTTC.

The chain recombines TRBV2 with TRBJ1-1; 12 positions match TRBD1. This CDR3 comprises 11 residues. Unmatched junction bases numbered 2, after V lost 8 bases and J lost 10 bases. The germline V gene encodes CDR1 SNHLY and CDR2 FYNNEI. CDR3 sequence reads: CASGTGGVAFF. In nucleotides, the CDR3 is TGTGCCAGCGGGACAGGGGGCGTAGCTTTCTTT.

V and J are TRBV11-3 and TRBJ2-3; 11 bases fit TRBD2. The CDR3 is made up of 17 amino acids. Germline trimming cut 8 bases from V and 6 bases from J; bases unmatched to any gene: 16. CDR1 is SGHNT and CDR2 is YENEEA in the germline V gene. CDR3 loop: CASQPLISGRAQDTQYF. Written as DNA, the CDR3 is TGTGCCAGCCAGCCCCTAATTAGCGGGAGGGCCCAGGATACGCAGTATTTT.

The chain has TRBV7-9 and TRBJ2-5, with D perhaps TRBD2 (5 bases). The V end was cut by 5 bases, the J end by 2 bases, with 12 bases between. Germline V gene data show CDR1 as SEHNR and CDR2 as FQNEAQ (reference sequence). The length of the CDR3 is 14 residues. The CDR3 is CASSVVAKQETQYF. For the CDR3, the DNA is TGTGCCAGCAGCGTGGTAGCGAAACAAGAGACCCAGTACTTC.

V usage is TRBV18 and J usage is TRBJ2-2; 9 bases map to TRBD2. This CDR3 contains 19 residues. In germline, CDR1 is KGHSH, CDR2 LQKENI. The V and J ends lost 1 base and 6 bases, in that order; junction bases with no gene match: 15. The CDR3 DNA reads TGTGCCAGCTCACCACTCCAGTCCGGCGGGAGGGCCGGATCCGGGGAGCTGTTTTTT. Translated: CASSPLQSGGRAGSGELFF.

Here the CDR3 reads CAVATQETQYF. The CDR3 coding sequence is TGTGCGGTAGCGACGCAAGAGACCCAGTACTTC. This chain connects TRBV6-1 to TRBJ2-5, with D tentatively TRBD2 (5 bases). CDR1 and CDR2 (germline): MNHNS, SASEGT. The CDR3 has 11 residues.

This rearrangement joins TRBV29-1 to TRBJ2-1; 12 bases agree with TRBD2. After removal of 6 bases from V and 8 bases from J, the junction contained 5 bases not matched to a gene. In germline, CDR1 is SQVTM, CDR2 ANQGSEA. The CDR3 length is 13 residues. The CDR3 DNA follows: TGCAGCGTGACTAGCGGGAGAAAGGATGAGCAGTTCTTC. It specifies CSVTSGRKDEQFF.